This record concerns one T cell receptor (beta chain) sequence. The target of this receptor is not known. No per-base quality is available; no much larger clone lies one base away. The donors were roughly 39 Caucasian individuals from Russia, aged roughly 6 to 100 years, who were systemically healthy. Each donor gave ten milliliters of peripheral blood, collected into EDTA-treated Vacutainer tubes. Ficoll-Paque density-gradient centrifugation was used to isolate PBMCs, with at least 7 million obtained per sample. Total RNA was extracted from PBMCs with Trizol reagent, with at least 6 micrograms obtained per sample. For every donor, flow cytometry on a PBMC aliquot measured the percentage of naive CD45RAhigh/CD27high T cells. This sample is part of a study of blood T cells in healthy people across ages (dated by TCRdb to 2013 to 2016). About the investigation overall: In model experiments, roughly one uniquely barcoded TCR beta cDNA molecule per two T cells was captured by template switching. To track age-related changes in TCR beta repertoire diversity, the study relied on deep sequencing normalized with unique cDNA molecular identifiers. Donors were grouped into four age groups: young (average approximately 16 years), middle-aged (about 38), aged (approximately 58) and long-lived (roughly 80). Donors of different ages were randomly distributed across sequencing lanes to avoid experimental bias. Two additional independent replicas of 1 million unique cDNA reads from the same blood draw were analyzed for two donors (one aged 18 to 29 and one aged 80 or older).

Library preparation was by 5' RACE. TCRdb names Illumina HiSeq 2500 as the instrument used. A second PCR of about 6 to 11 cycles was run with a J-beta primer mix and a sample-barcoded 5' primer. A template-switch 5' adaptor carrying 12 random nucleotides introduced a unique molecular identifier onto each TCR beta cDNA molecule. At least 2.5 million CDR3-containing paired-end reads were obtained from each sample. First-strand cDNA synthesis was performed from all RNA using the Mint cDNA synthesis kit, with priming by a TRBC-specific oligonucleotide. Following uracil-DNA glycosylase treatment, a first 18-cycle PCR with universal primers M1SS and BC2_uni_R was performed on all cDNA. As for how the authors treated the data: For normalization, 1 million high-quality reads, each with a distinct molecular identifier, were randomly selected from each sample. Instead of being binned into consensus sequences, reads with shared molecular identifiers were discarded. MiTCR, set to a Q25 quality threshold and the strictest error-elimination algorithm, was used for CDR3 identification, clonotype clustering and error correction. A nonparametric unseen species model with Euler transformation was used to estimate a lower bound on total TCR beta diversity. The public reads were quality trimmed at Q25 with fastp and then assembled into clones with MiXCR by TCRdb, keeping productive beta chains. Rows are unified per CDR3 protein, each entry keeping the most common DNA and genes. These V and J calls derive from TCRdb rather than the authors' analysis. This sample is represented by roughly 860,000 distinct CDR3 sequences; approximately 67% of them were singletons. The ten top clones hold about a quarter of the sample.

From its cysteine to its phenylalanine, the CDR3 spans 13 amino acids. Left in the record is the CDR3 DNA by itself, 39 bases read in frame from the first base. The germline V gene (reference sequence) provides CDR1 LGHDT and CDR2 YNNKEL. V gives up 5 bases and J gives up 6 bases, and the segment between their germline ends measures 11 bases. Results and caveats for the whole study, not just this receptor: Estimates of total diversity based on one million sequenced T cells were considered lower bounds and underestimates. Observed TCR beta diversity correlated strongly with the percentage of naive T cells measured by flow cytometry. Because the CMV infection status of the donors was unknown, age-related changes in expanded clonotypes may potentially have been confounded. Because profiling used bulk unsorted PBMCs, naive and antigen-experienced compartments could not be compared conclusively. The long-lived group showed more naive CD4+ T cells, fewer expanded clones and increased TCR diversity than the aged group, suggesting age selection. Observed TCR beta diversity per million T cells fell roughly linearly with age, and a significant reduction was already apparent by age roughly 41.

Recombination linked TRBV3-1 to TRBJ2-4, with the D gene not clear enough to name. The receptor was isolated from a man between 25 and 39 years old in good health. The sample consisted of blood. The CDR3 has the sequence CASSLRARNIQYF. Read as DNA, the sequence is TGTGCCAGCAGCTTGAGAGCTAGAAACATTCAGTACTTC.